The present T cell receptor beta chain was sequenced within a study of T-cell memory formation after mild COVID-19. Overall study findings and caveats: CM and EM subsets held most contracting CD4+ clones; EMRA held CD8+ ones. The study detected some responding clones in pre-infection memory, suggesting cross-reactive memory joined.

CDR3 length: 14 residues. The ends were cut back, 6 bases at V and 2 bases at J, with 8 bases in the middle. Germline V gene lookup returns CDR1 LNHDA and CDR2 SQIVND (reference sequence). In regard to this clonotype: Its antigen remains unknown.

Researchers used 5'RACE with constant-segment primers to make TCR alpha and TCR beta cDNA libraries that carry sample barcodes and UMIs. MiXCR was run by TCRdb on the 5' RACE reads, yielding one entry per CDR3 protein. The table has 200,000 to 250,000 distinct CDR3 sequences, 8% to 11% seen once; the top ten hold 3% to 3.5%. The receptor was isolated from a man aged 18 to 30 who had mild COVID-19 (a few samples of this study predate the infection). Cell type and time point are not known. The sequencing sample was made of PBMCs or a T cell subset sorted from them (not recorded which). V is TRBV19 and J is TRBJ2-6; D remains unclear. The CDR3 is CASRRQAGANVLTF. CDR3 nucleotides: TGTGCCAGTAGGAGGCAAGCTGGGGCCAACGTCCTGACTTTC.